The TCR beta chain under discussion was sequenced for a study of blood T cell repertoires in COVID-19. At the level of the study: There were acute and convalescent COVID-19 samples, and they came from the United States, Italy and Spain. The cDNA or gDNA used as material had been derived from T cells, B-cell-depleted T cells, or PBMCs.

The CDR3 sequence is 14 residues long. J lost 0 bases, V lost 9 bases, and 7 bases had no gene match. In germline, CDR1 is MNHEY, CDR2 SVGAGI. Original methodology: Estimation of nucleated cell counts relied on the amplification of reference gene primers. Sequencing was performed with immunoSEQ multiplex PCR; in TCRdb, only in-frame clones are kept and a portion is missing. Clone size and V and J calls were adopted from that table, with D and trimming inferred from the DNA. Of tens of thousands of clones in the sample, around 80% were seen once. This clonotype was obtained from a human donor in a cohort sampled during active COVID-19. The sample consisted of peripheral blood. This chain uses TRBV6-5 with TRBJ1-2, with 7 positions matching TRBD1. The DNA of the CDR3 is TGTGCCAGTCCGGGGGGGACAGCTAACTATGGCTACACCTTC. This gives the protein CASPGGTANYGYTF.